This T cell receptor (beta chain) appears in the sequencing data of a study of cytomegalovirus exposure and HLA in healthy donors. Broader study findings: Being productive about 87% or about 30% of the time was typical of most TCR beta V segments in an earlier analysis. Available immune exposure information was restricted to CMV serostatus only. Highly shared variants forming one cluster were likely a sequencing artifact.

The primer mix had 60 Vbeta and 13 Jbeta primers. Sequencing was performed with immunoSEQ multiplex PCR; in TCRdb, only in-frame clones are kept and a portion is missing. The sample includes roughly 80,000 clones, approximately 60% of them seen just once. In regard to this clone: No antigen is known for it.

The CDR3 has 16 amino acids. Per germline, CDR1 SGHVS and CDR2 FQNEAQ. V lost 5 bases and J 2 bases, leaving 16 bases between the germline ends. Sequenced material: PBMCs. The chain employs TRBV7-8 and TRBJ1-5; no clear D. The source is a male donor in good health and CMV-seropositive. The CDR3 DNA reads as TGTGCCAGCAGCCCCAAACCGGAGGGAGGCAATCAGCCCCAGCATTTT. This codes for CASSPKPEGGNQPQHF.